The 26 T cell receptor beta chains in this list originate from one sample, sequenced in a study of blood T cell repertoires in COVID-19. Libraries were prepared by immunoSEQ multiplex PCR; TCRdb keeps only in-frame clonotypes and omits some of them. The data contain fewer than 200,000 clones, approximately 82% of them singletons. The specimen sequenced was peripheral blood. The receptors come from a woman older than 75 with acute or convalescent COVID-19.

J is TRBJ2-5 and V is TRBV7-9, with D possibly being TRBD2 (6 bases). This CDR3 is built from 14 residues. Germline V gene sequence: CDR1 SEHNR, CDR2 FQNEAQ (reference sequence). V was trimmed by 8 bases and J by 0 bases, leaving 13 bases between them. CDR3 DNA sequence: TGTGCCAGCGTGGGCCGGGACTACCAAGAGACCCAGTACTTC. It is translated as CASVGRDYQETQYF.

This clone occurred a few times. The chain uses TRBV30 and TRBJ1-5; D is uncertain. Trimming left V 8 bases short and J 3 bases short, with 14 bases between. The CDR3 spans 13 residues. Germline CDR1 reads GTSNPN; CDR2 reads SVGIG (reference sequence). The CDR3 bases are TGTGCCCTCGAAAAAGACTCCAATCAGCCCCAGCATTTT. Translated: CALEKDSNQPQHF.

This sequence joins TRBV5-1 and TRBJ1-1; 8 positions agree with TRBD1. Germline V gene lookup returns CDR1 SGHRS and CDR2 YFSETQ. The CDR3 extends over 14 amino acids. V lost 0 bases and J lost 3; bases outside the gene matches: 1. CDR3 amino acids: CASSLVQGDTEAFF. Here the CDR3 DNA reads TGCGCCAGCAGCTTGGTACAGGGGGACACTGAAGCTTTCTTT.

The chain has TRBV5-1 and TRBJ2-2, with D perhaps TRBD1 (5 bases). The V gene lost 4 bases and the J gene lost 3 bases, with 13 bases spanning the gap. Germline CDR1 is SGHRS and CDR2 is YFSETQ. CDR3 size: 15 residues. CDR3 amino acids: CASSGAPTDTGELFF. The CDR3 nucleotides read TGCGCCAGCAGCGGGGCACCGACGGACACCGGGGAGCTGTTTTTT.

The chain recombines TRBV5-1 with TRBJ2-3, with D perhaps matching TRBD2 (5 bases). This CDR3 has 14 residues. Germline values: CDR1 SGHRS, CDR2 YFSETQ. V shed 5 bases and J shed 2 bases, with 12 bases lying between them. The CDR3: CASRTDSFTDTQYF. The CDR3 DNA follows: TGCGCCAGCAGGACGGACTCATTCACAGATACGCAGTATTTT.

Concerning this clone itself: The sample contains more than one DNA sequence encoding this CDR3. The chain recombines TRBV28 with TRBJ1-6; no definite D call. V lost 3 bases and J lost 4, with 10 bases in between. The V gene's germline CDR1 is MDHEN and CDR2 SYDVKM. CDR3 size: 15 residues. The CDR3 coding sequence is TGTGCCAGCAGTTTTCGGGTCTCATATAATTCACCCCTCCACTTT. It yields the protein CASSFRVSYNSPLHF.

The chain is built from TRBV24-1 and TRBJ2-7; 11 nucleotides agree with TRBD2. Trimming at V came to 8 bases and at J to 0 bases, leaving 8 bases not matched to a gene. The CDR3 is 16 amino acids. Germline V gene data show CDR1 as KGHDR and CDR2 as SFDVKD. The chain's CDR3 is CATTGTSGDCSYEQYF. The CDR3 bases are TGTGCCACCACAGGGACTAGCGGCGATTGCTCCTACGAGCAGTACTTC.

The V and J genes are TRBV6-4 and TRBJ1-2, with a weak D call TRBD1 (5 bases). This CDR3 is 14 amino acids long. V was shortened by 3 bases and J by 4 bases, with 12 bases between the two germline ends. Per germline, CDR1 MRHNA and CDR2 SNTAGT. CDR3 bases: TGTGCCAGCAGTGAGGGGGAGGGGACCTATGGCTACACCTTC. Residues: CASSEGEGTYGYTF.

The chain recombines TRBV18 with TRBJ2-2; 7 bases align to TRBD2. CDR1 KGHSH and CDR2 LQKENI come from the germline V gene. J lost 0 bases, V lost 2 bases, and 3 bases had no gene match. The CDR3 totals 16 residues. This chain's CDR3 is CASSPSGVANTGELFF. CDR3 nucleotides: TGTGCCAGCTCACCAAGCGGGGTCGCGAACACCGGGGAGCTGTTTTTT.

The rearrangement joins TRBV24-1 to TRBJ1-1; a weak D match, TRBD1 (5 bases). Trimming shortened V by 2 bases and J by 1 base, and 16 bases separated the two germline ends. Germline V CDR1 and CDR2: KGHDR, SFDVKD. This CDR3 has 17 residues. CDR3 sequence reads: CATSDSNARQSNTEAFF. In DNA form, the CDR3 reads TGTGCCACCAGTGATTCGAATGCGAGACAGTCGAACACTGAAGCTTTCTTT.

V is TRBV7-9 and J is TRBJ1-6; D remains unclear. Trimming removed 5 bases from V and 5 bases from J, with 10 bases in between. This CDR3 contains 14 residues. Germline CDR1 reads SEHNR; CDR2 reads FQNEAQ (reference sequence). CDR3 amino acids: CASSNTFDNSPLHF. The CDR3 region has the DNA TGTGCCAGCAGCAACACCTTCGATAATTCACCCCTCCACTTT.

The chain is built from TRBV6-4 and TRBJ1-4; no clear D. Germline CDR1 and CDR2: MRHNA and SNTAGT. Trimming took 8 bases from V and 2 from J, leaving 15 bases between them. This CDR3 has 15 amino acids. As DNA, the CDR3 is TGTGCCAGCCGGACTGATCATGGGACTAATGAAAAACTGTTTTTT. Encoded protein: CASRTDHGTNEKLFF.

This chain connects TRBV19 to TRBJ1-2; maybe TRBD1 (6 bases). V dropped 5 bases and J dropped 4 bases, with 8 bases sitting between them. Germline V CDR1 and CDR2: LNHDA, SQIVND (reference sequence). The CDR3 totals 12 residues. Here the CDR3 DNA reads TGTGCCAGTAGTCCGGACAGCTATGGCTACACCTTC. Translating it yields CASSPDSYGYTF.

The chain uses TRBV21-1 and TRBJ2-2; the table names TRBD2, a call not compared with the DNA. TRBV21-1 is a listed pseudogene. This CDR3 contains 14 residues. This CDR3 is CASPPEGAAGELFF. The CDR3 nucleotides are TGTGCCAGTCCCCCGGAAGGTGCGGCCGGGGAGCTGTTTTTT.

The genes are TRBV7-2 and TRBJ2-2; D unclear. V dropped 5 bases and J dropped 4 bases, with 11 bases sitting between them. This CDR3 region has 14 residues. Per germline, CDR1 SGHTA and CDR2 FQGNSA. Here the CDR3 DNA reads TGTGCCAGCAGCCCGACATATGGCACCGGGGAGCTGTTTTTT. Amino acid sequence: CASSPTYGTGELFF. The full variable domain, in which reference TRBV7-2 and TRBJ2-2 provide the parts outside the CDR3, is GAGVSQSPSNKVTEKGKDVELRCDPISGHTALYWYRQSLGQGLEFLIYFQGNSAPDKSGLPSDRFSAERTGGSVSTLTIQRTQQEDSAVYLCASSPTYGTGELFFGEGSRLTVL.

This clone has only a few counts. This rearrangement joins TRBV7-9 to TRBJ2-7; 9 nucleotides align to TRBD1. Trimming at V came to 1 base and at J to 2 bases, leaving 3 bases not matched to a gene. Germline-derived CDR1 and CDR2 are SEHNR and FQNEAQ (reference sequence). The CDR3 runs to 15 residues. The CDR3 sequence is CASSLEDRGPYEQYF. The CDR3 bases are TGTGCCAGCAGCTTAGAGGACAGGGGCCCCTACGAGCAGTACTTC.

Notes on this clone: Other DNA sequences in the same sample also yield this CDR3. The chain couples TRBV4-1 to TRBJ1-5, with D unclear. The CDR3 spans 13 residues. Germline CDR1 and CDR2: MGHRA and YSYEKL. V shed 1 base and J shed 4 bases, with 5 bases lying between them. The CDR3 coding sequence is TGCGCCAGCAGCCAAGGTATTAATCAGCCCCAGCATTTT. Amino acid sequence: CASSQGINQPQHF.

The chain has TRBV19 and TRBJ1-2; TRBD1 agrees at 7 bases. The germline V gene has CDR1 LNHDA and CDR2 SQIVND (reference sequence). CDR3 length: 16 residues. Trimming at V came to 2 bases and at J to 6 bases, leaving 12 bases not matched to a gene. As DNA, the CDR3 is TGTGCCAGTAGTATACCCGGGACAGCCCTAGGAAATGGCTACACCTTC. Amino acids: CASSIPGTALGNGYTF.

J is TRBJ2-1 and V is TRBV27; D is unresolved. The CDR3 has 12 residues. The V and J ends lost 6 bases and 7 bases respectively, with 10 bases between them. Germline CDR1 and CDR2: MNHEY and SMNVEV (reference sequence). CDR3 in amino acids: CASSPLGNEQFF. The CDR3 nucleotides are TGTGCCAGCAGCCCCCTCGGGAATGAGCAGTTCTTC.

The chain has TRBV6-2 or TRBV6-3 and TRBJ2-1, with D perhaps TRBD2 (5 bases). Germline CDR1 and CDR2: MNHEY and SVGEGT. This CDR3 is 18 amino acids long. Trimming cost V 0 bases and J 1 base, with 16 bases left between them. The CDR3 sequence: CASSYSLSGSPSYNEQFF. DNA for the CDR3: TGTGCCAGCAGTTACTCGCTATCGGGAAGCCCTTCCTACAATGAGCAGTTCTTC.

J is TRBJ2-2 and V is TRBV29-1, with 7 bases identical to TRBD1. Germline V lookup: CDR1 SQVTM, CDR2 ANQGSEA. The CDR3 runs to 14 residues. V dropped 3 bases and J dropped 2; count of bases not matched to a gene: 3. The CDR3, as DNA: TGCAGCGTTGACGGGACAGATAACACCGGGGAGCTGTTTTTT. Translation gives CSVDGTDNTGELFF.

This chain uses TRBV10-3 with TRBJ1-2, with D possibly being TRBD1 (6 bases). The CDR3 loop spans 13 amino acids. With 4 bases removed from V and 3 bases from J, the gap between germline ends came to 9 bases. Germline assignment: CDR1 ENHRY and CDR2 SYGVKD. The DNA for the CDR3 is TGTGCCATCAGTGCCTCAGGGGACTATGGCTACACCTTC. Translation: CAISASGDYGYTF.

This clone was seen just once. The J gene is TRBJ1-6, the V gene TRBV6-5; no clear D gene. Trimming pared 3 bases from V and 7 bases from J, leaving 13 bases between. The CDR3 runs to 15 residues. The germline V gene encodes CDR1 MNHEY and CDR2 SVGAGI. The CDR3 DNA is TGTGCCAGCAGTTATGGACTCTATGGGAATTCACCCCTCCACTTT. Translated, it gives CASSYGLYGNSPLHF.

The chain uses TRBV5-1 and TRBJ2-1; D is possibly TRBD1 (6 bases). This CDR3 contains 13 residues. Trimming left V 1 base short and J 5 bases short, with 7 bases between. Looked up from germline, CDR1 is SGHRS and CDR2 is YFSETQ. The CDR3 is CASSLTGNNEQFF. As DNA, the CDR3 is TGCGCCAGCAGCTTGACAGGGAACAATGAGCAGTTCTTC.

This clone has a single count. The chain recombines TRBV6-5 with TRBJ1-2, with D possibly TRBD1 on 6 matching bases. Germline assignment: CDR1 MNHEY and CDR2 SVGAGI. Trimming removed 6 bases at V and 8 bases at J, with 13 bases between. This CDR3 has 12 residues. This chain's CDR3 is CASRTGALGYTF. The DNA of the CDR3 is TGTGCCAGCAGGACAGGAGCCCTCGGCTACACCTTC.

V and J are TRBV9 and TRBJ2-1; D gene ambiguous. Deletions cut 3 bases from V and 5 bases from J, with 6 bases between. Germline CDR1 reads SGDLS; CDR2 reads YYNGEE. The CDR3 is made up of 12 amino acids. Here the CDR3 DNA reads TGTGCCAGCAGCGCGAGTAACAATGAGCAGTTCTTC. It is translated as CASSASNNEQFF.